The 6 T cell receptor beta chains presented below share a single source sample, sequenced in a study of blood T cell repertoires in COVID-19 (dated by TCRdb to 2020 to 2022). Library preparation employed the immunoSEQ multiplex PCR assay. TCRdb holds this immuneACCESS table with in-frame rearrangements only. Some clones are missing; in checked studies, unresolved V genes explain under half, and the rest has no known cause. For this sample the table gives about 100,000 clones, of which approximately 82% were detected only once. The biggest ten clones account for 7.5% to 10% of the sample. The sample taken for sequencing was peripheral blood. The origin of the receptors is a man aged 60 to 75 with active or convalescent COVID-19.

The chain carries TRBV11-3 and TRBJ1-1; D unclear. This CDR3 has 14 residues. The V gene's germline CDR1 is SGHNT and CDR2 YENEEA. Trimming cost V 1 base and J 5 bases, with 11 bases left between them. The CDR3 nucleotides are TGTGCCAGCAGCTTAGTTGGAGTCAGAACTGAAGCTTTCTTT. Protein sequence: CASSLVGVRTEAFF.

J is TRBJ1-1 and V is TRBV5-4, with TRBD1 matching 10 bases. The germline V gene encodes CDR1 SGHNT and CDR2 YYREEE (reference sequence). CDR3 length equals 13 residues. After removal of 2 bases from V and 11 bases from J, the junction contained 6 bases not matched to a gene. CDR3 DNA sequence: TGTGCCAGCAGCTTCGACAGGGGGCATAGGGCTTTCTTT. This gives the protein CASSFDRGHRAFF.

The chain combines TRBV30 with TRBJ1-2; possible D gene TRBD1, 6 bases. Trimming took off 3 bases at V and 3 bases at J, with 14 bases between the two ends. The CDR3 runs to 14 residues. Germline CDR1 is GTSNPN and CDR2 is SVGIG (reference sequence). The CDR3: CAWRGWGLDYGYTF. In DNA form, the CDR3 reads TGTGCCTGGAGAGGATGGGGGCTTGACTATGGCTACACCTTC.

The rearrangement joins TRBV5-1 to TRBJ1-1; D is unresolved. The germline CDR1 and CDR2 sequences are SGHRS and YFSETQ. The CDR3 contains 12 residues. V lost 1 base and J 7 bases, leaving 8 bases between the germline ends. The CDR3 DNA is TGCGCCAGCAGCTTGATGGGAGGTGAAGCTTTCTTT. The encoded protein is CASSLMGGEAFF. The variable domain in full, with the rest retrieved from reference TRBV5-1 and TRBJ1-1, is KAGVTQTPRYLIKTRGQQVTLSCSPISGHRSVSWYQQTPGQGLQFLFEYFSETQRNKGNFPGRFSGRQFSNSRSEMNVSTLELGDSALYLCASSLMGGEAFFGQGTRLTVV.

The gene calls are TRBV4-3 and TRBJ2-3; maybe TRBD2 (5 bases). The V gene's germline CDR1 is LGHNA and CDR2 YSLEER. This CDR3 has 15 amino acids. Trimming pared 0 bases from V and 4 bases from J, leaving 11 bases between. CDR3 in amino acids: CASSQDTRAADTQYF. The DNA of the CDR3 is TGCGCCAGCAGCCAAGATACTCGAGCGGCAGATACGCAGTATTTT.

This chain uses TRBV4-1 with TRBJ2-7; possible D gene TRBD2, 5 bases. Trimming took 2 bases from V and 7 from J, leaving 9 bases between them. Per the germline V gene, CDR1 is MGHRA and CDR2 is YSYEKL. This CDR3 contains 12 residues. The CDR3 DNA follows: TGCGCCAGCAGCCAATATACGGGAGAGCAGTACTTC. Its translation is CASSQYTGEQYF.